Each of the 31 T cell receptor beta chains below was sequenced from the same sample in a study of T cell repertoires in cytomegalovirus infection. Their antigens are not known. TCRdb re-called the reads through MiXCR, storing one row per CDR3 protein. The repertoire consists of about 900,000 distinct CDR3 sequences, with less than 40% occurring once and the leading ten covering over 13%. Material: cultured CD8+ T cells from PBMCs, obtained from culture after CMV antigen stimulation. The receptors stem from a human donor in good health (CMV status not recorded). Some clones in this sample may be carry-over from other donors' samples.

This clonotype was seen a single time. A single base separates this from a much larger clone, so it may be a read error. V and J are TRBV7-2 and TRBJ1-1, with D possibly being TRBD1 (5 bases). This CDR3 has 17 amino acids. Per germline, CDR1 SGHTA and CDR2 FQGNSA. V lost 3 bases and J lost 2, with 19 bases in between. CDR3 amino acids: CTSSFSRGRQLNTEAFF. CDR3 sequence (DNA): TGTACCAGCAGCTTTAGTCGGGGTAGACAGTTAAACACTGAAGCTTTCTTT.

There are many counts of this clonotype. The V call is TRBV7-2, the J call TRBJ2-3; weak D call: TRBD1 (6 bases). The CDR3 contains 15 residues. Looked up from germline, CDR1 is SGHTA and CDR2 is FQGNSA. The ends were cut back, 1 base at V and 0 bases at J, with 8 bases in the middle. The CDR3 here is CASSLEGHSTDTQYF. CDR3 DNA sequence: TGTGCCAGCAGCTTAGAGGGACACAGCACAGATACGCAGTATTTT.

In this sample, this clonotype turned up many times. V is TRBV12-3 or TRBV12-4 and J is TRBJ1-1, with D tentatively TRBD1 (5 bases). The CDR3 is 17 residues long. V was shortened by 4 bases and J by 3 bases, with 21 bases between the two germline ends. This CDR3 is CASSSQGGKYGYTEAFF. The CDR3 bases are TGTGCCAGCAGTTCCCAGGGCGGGAAGTACGGGTACACTGAAGCTTTCTTT.

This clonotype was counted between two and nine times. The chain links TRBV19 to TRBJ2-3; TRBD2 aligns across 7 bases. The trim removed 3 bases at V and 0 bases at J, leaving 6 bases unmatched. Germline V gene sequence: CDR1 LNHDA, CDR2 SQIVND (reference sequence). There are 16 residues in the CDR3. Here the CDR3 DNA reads TGTGCCAGTAGTATTCGGCTAGCGGCTAGCACAGATACGCAGTATTTT. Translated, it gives CASSIRLAASTDTQYF.

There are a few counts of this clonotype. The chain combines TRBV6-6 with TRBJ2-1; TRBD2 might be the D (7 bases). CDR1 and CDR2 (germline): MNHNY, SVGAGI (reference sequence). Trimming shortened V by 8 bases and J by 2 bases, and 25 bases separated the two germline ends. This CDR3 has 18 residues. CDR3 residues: CASGGALNRAQPYNEQFF. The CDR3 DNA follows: TGTGCCAGCGGGGGGGCCTTAAACCGGGCCCAACCCTACAATGAGCAGTTCTTC.

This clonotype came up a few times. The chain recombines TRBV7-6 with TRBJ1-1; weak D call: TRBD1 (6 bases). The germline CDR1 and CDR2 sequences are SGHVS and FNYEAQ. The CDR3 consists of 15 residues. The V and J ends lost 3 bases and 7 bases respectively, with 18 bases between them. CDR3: CASSLGTNPRIEAFF. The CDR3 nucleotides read TGTGCCAGCAGCTTGGGGACAAACCCGAGGATTGAAGCTTTCTTT.

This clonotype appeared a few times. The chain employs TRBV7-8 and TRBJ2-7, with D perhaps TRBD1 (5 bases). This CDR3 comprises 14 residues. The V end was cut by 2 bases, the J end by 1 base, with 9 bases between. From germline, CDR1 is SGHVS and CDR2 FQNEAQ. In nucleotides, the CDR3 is TGTGCCAGCAGCTTAAAAGGGGATTCCTACGAGCAGTACTTC. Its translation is CASSLKGDSYEQYF.

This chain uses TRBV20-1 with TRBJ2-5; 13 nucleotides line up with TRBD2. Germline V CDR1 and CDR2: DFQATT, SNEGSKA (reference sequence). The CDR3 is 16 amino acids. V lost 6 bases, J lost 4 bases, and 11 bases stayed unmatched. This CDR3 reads CSAETSGGAFIETQYF. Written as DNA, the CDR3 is TGCAGTGCCGAAACTAGCGGGGGGGCCTTTATAGAGACCCAGTACTTC.

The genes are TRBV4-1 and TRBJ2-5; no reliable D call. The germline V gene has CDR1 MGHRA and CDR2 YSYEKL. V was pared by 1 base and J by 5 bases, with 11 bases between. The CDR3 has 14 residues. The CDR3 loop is CASSQGSGYETQYF. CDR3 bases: TGCGCCAGCAGCCAAGGATCAGGATACGAGACCCAGTACTTC.

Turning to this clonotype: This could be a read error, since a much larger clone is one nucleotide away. The chain's CDR3 is CASISSGGRPRADTQYF. The CDR3 region has the DNA TGTGCCAGCATCTCTAGCGGGGGAAGACCTCGCGCAGATACGCAGTATTTT. The V and J genes are TRBV7-4 and TRBJ2-3; 10 bases fit TRBD2. The CDR3 is 17 amino acids. Germline V lookup: CDR1 SGHVT, CDR2 SQSDAQ. After removal of 7 bases from V and 4 bases from J, the junction contained 14 bases not matched to a gene.

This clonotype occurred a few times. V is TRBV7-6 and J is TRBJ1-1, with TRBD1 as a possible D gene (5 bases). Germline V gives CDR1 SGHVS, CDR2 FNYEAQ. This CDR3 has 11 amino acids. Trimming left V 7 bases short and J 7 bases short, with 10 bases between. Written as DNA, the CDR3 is TGTGCCAGCACCCTTACAGGTGAAGCTTTCTTT. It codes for CASTLTGEAFF.

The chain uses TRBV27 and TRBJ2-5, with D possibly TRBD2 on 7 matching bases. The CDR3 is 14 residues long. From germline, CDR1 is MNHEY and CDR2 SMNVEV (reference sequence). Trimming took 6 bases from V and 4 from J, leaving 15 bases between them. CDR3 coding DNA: TGTGCCAGCAGAGGGGGGGCGCGACGAGAGACCCAGTACTTC. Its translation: CASRGGARRETQYF.

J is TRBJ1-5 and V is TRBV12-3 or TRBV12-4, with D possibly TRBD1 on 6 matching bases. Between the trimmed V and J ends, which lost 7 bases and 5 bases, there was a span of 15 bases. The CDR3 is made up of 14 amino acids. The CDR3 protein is CASTWTAHDQPQHF. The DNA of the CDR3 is TGTGCCAGCACCTGGACAGCTCATGATCAGCCCCAGCATTTT.

CDR3 protein: CASRSRGGGEKLFF. In nucleotides, the CDR3 is TGTGCCAGTCGGAGCAGGGGGGGCGGTGAAAAACTGTTTTTT. This rearrangement joins TRBV27 to TRBJ1-4; 7 bases are shared with TRBD1. Trimming took 9 bases from V and 7 from J; bases not matched to a gene: 11. This CDR3 region has 14 residues. Germline CDR1 is MNHEY and CDR2 is SMNVEV (reference sequence).

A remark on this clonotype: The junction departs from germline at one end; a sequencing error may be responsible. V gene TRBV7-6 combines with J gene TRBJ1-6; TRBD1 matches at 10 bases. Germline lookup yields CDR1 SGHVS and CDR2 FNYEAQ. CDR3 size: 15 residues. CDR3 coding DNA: TGTGCCAGCAGCGCTCATGGGACAGGGGAATCACCCCTCTACTTT. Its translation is CASSAHGTGESPLYF.

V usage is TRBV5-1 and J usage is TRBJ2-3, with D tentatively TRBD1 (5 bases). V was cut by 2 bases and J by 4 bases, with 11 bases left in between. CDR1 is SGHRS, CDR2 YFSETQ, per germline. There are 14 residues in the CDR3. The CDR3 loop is CASSLLSGSDTQYF. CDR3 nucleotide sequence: TGCGCCAGCAGCTTACTCTCAGGGTCAGATACGCAGTATTTT.

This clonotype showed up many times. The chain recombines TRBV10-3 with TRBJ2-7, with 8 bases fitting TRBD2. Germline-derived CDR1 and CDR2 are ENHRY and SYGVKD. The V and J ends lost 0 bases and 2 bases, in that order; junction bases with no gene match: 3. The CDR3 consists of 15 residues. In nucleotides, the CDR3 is TGTGCCATCAGTGAGTCGCCGGGAGGGGCCTACGAGCAGTACGTC. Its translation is CAISESPGGAYEQYV.

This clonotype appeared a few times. CDR3 coding DNA: TGCAGCGTTGCGCGGGGACGGGGGGCCGGGGAGCTGTTTTTT. It encodes CSVARGRGAGELFF. The chain couples TRBV29-1 to TRBJ2-2, with 7 bases fitting TRBD2. V was clipped by 4 bases and J by 6 bases; unmatched bases: 8. The CDR3 runs to 14 residues. Per germline, CDR1 SQVTM and CDR2 ANQGSEA.

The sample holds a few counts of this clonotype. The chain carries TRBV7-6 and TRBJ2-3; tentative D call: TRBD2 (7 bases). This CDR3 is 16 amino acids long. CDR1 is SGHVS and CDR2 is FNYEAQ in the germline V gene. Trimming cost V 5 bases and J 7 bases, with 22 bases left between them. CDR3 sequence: CASSLREGGVWNTQYF. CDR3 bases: TGTGCCAGCAGCCTTAGAGAGGGGGGGGTGTGGAATACGCAGTATTTT. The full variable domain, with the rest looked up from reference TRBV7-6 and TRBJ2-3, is GAGVSQSPRYKVTKRGQDVALRCDPISGHVSLYWYRQALGQGPEFLTYFNYEAQQDKSGLPNDRFSAERPEGSISTLTIQRTEQRDSAMYRCASSLREGGVWNTQYFGPGTRLTVL.

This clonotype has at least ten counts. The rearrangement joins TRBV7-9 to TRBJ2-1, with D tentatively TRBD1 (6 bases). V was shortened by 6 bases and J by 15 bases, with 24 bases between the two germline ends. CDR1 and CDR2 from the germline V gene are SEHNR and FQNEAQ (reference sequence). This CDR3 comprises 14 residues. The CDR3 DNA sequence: TGTGCCAGCAGATCTCCAGGGGCCCTCGAGAGGGTGTTCTTC. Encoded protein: CASRSPGALERVFF.

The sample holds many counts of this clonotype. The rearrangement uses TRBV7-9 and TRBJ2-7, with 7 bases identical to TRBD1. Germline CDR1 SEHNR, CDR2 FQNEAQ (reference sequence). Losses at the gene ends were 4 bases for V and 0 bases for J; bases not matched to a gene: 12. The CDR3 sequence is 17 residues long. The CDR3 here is CASSSITGTDASYEQYF. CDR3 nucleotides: TGTGCCAGCAGCTCCATAACCGGGACAGATGCCTCCTACGAGCAGTACTTC.

In nucleotides, the CDR3 is TGTGCCATCACCGAGGGGGAAATTAACTATGGCTACACCTTC. Protein: CAITEGEINYGYTF. The J gene is TRBJ1-2, the V gene TRBV10-3; weak D call: TRBD1 (6 bases). Germline V gene lookup returns CDR1 ENHRY and CDR2 SYGVKD. Between the trimmed V and J ends, which lost 7 bases and 1 base, there was a span of 13 bases. CDR3 size: 14 residues.

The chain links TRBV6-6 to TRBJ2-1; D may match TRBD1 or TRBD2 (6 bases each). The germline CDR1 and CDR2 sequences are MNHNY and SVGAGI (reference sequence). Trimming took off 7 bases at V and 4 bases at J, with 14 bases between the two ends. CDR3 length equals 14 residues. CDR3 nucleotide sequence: TGTGCCAGCACCCCTGGAGGGGGATACAATGAGCAGTTCTTC. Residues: CASTPGGGYNEQFF.

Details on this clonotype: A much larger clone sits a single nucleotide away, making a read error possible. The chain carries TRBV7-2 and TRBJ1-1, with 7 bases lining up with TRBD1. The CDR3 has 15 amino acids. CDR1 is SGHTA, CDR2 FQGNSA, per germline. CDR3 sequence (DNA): TGTCCCAGCAGCATTAACAGGGGACTAAACACTGAAGCTTTCTTT. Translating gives CPSSINRGLNTEAFF.

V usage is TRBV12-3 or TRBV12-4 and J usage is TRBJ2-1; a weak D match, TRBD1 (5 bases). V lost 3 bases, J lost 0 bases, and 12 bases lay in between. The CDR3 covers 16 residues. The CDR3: CASSFRAEGSYNEQFF. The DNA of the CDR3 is TGTGCCAGCAGTTTCAGGGCAGAAGGCTCCTACAATGAGCAGTTCTTC.

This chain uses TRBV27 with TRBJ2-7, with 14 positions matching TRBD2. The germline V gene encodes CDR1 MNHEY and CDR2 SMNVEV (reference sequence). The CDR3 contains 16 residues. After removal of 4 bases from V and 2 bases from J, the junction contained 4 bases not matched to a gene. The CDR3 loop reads CASSSGLAGEPYEQYF. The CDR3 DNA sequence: TGTGCCAGCAGTTCGGGACTAGCGGGGGAACCCTACGAGCAGTACTTC.

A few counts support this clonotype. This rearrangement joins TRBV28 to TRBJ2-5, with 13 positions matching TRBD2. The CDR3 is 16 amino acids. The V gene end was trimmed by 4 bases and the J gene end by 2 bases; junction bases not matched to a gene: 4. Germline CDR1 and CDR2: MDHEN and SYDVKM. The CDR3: CASSSPGLAGQETQYF. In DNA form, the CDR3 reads TGTGCCAGCAGTTCCCCGGGACTAGCGGGGCAAGAGACCCAGTACTTC.

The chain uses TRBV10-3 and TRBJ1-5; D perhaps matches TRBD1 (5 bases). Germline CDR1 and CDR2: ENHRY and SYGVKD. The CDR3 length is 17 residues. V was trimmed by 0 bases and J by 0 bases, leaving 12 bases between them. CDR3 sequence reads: CAISESLGGDSNQPQHF. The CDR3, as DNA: TGTGCCATCAGTGAGTCGTTGGGGGGGGATAGCAATCAGCCCCAGCATTTT.

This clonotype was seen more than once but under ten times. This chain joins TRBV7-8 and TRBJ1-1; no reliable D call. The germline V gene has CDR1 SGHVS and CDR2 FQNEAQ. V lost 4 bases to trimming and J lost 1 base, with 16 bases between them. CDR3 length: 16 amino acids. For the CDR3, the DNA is TGTGCCAGCAGCTGGATCGCCTTGGTAGCGAACACTGAAGCTTTCTTT. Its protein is CASSWIALVANTEAFF.

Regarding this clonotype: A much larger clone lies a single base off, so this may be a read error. This CDR3 is CASSARNEHFF. As DNA, the CDR3 is TGTGCCAGCAGCGCCCGAAATGAGCATTTCTTC. The chain links TRBV9 to TRBJ2-1, with unresolved D. Germline lookup yields CDR1 SGDLS and CDR2 YYNGEE. This CDR3 has 11 amino acids.

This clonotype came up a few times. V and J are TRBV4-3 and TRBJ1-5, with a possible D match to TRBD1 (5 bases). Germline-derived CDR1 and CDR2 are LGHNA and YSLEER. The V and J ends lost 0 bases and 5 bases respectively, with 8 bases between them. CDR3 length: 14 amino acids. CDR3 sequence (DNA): TGCGCCAGCAGCCAAGACGGGGGGGATCAGCCCCAGCATTTT. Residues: CASSQDGGDQPQHF.